This T cell receptor (beta chain) was retrieved from a study of breast tumors, draining lymph nodes, adjacent tissues. Samples came from axillary lymph nodes draining the breast cancer. TCRdb reanalysed the multiplex PCR reads using MiXCR and keeps one entry per CDR3 protein. The sample has some 170,000 distinct CDR3 sequences, roughly a third seen once. This clonotype was found many times. The sequence was collected from a female donor with breast cancer. Some clones in this sample may be carry-over from other donors' samples. The sample comprised axillary lymph node tissue.

The chain's CDR3 is CASSLRGNSNQPQHF. The CDR3 DNA follows: TGTGCCAGCAGTTTACGAGGAAATAGCAATCAGCCCCAGCATTTT. The chain has TRBV27 and TRBJ1-5; no clear D gene. The germline V gene encodes CDR1 MNHEY and CDR2 SMNVEV (reference sequence). The length of the CDR3 is 15 residues. The V gene lost 2 bases and the J gene lost 0 bases, with 8 bases spanning the gap.